These T cell receptor beta chains were read from a single sample in a study of T cell responses to AZD1222 COVID-19 vaccine. Measured with immunoSEQ multiplex PCR; TCRdb has only the in-frame clones, and not every one. This sample has 100,000 or so clones, with about 86% found just once. This sample comprised peripheral blood, obtained on day 0 of AZD1222 vaccination. The receptor source for this set is an adult in good health. Each CDR3 is given with its conserved first and last residue. D genes are given only for firm matches. Expanded clones are given a class, and other clones once, few, many or no size at all.

d_call: -; v_call: TRBV27; j_call: TRBJ2-7; clone_size: few; cdr3_length: 13; cdr3_aa: CASHRGLGDEQYF; cdr3_nt: TGTGCCAGCCATAGAGGATTAGGAGACGAGCAGTACTTC
d_call: -; v_call: TRBV9; j_call: TRBJ1-1; clone_size: -; cdr3_length: 14; cdr3_aa: CASSGETVATEAFF; cdr3_nt: TGTGCCAGCAGCGGGGAGACAGTGGCGACTGAAGCTTTCTTT
d_call: -; v_call: TRBV6-2/TRBV6-3; j_call: TRBJ1-5; clone_size: -; cdr3_length: 13; cdr3_aa: CASSNLRDQPQHF; cdr3_nt: TGTGCCAGCAGTAACTTAAGGGATCAGCCCCAGCATTTT
d_call: -; v_call: TRBV11-2; j_call: TRBJ1-2; clone_size: few; cdr3_length: 15; cdr3_aa: CASTRGTILNYGYTF; cdr3_nt: TGTGCCAGCACCAGGGGAACTATCCTTAACTATGGCTACACCTTC
d_call: -; v_call: TRBV2; j_call: TRBJ1-2; clone_size: -; cdr3_length: 13; cdr3_aa: CASSMDGNYGYTF; cdr3_nt: TGTGCCAGCAGTATGGACGGGAACTATGGCTACACCTTC
d_call: -; v_call: TRBV19; j_call: TRBJ2-1; clone_size: once; cdr3_length: 13; cdr3_aa: CASKLGAGNEQFF; cdr3_nt: TGTGCCAGTAAGCTGGGGGCGGGTAATGAGCAGTTCTTC
d_call: -; v_call: TRBV11-1; j_call: TRBJ1-2; clone_size: -; cdr3_length: 14; cdr3_aa: CASSLEGRGYGYTF; cdr3_nt: TGTGCCAGCAGCTTAGAAGGGAGAGGCTATGGCTACACCTTC
d_call: TRBD1; v_call: TRBV5-6; j_call: TRBJ1-6; clone_size: -; cdr3_length: 15; cdr3_aa: CASSFRDSYNSPLHF; cdr3_nt: TGTGCCAGCAGCTTCCGGGACAGCTATAATTCACCCCTCCACTTT
d_call: -; v_call: TRBV7-3; j_call: TRBJ1-1; clone_size: -; cdr3_length: 13; cdr3_aa: CASSYRQATEAFF; cdr3_nt: TGTGCCAGCAGTTATAGACAAGCCACTGAAGCTTTCTTT
d_call: TRBD1; v_call: TRBV28; j_call: TRBJ1-1; clone_size: -; cdr3_length: 15; cdr3_aa: CASSLSRTGGVEAFF; cdr3_nt: TGTGCCAGCAGTTTATCCAGGACAGGGGGCGTGGAAGCTTTCTTT
d_call: -; v_call: TRBV19; j_call: TRBJ2-7; clone_size: -; cdr3_length: 14; cdr3_aa: CASSSALNSYEQYF; cdr3_nt: TGTGCCAGTAGTTCGGCTTTAAACTCCTACGAGCAGTACTTC
d_call: TRBD2; v_call: TRBV30; j_call: TRBJ2-1; clone_size: -; cdr3_length: 16; cdr3_aa: CAWTDAGSGSYNEQFF; cdr3_nt: TGTGCCTGGACCGACGCAGGTAGCGGGTCCTACAATGAGCAGTTCTTC
d_call: -; v_call: TRBV27; j_call: TRBJ1-1; clone_size: -; cdr3_length: 20; cdr3_aa: CASSLSSILKWGEDPTEAFF; cdr3_nt: TGTGCCAGCAGTTTATCTTCGATCCTGAAATGGGGTGAAGACCCCACAGAAGCTTTCTTT
d_call: -; v_call: TRBV4-2; j_call: TRBJ1-4; clone_size: -; cdr3_length: 15; cdr3_aa: CASSQDGQGNEKLFF; cdr3_nt: TGTGCCAGCAGCCAAGACGGGCAGGGGAACGAAAAACTGTTTTTT
d_call: TRBD1; v_call: TRBV7-9; j_call: TRBJ2-1; clone_size: -; cdr3_length: 14; cdr3_aa: CASSSGQGSNEQFF; cdr3_nt: TGTGCCAGCAGCTCGGGACAGGGGAGTAATGAGCAGTTCTTC
d_call: TRBD2; v_call: TRBV4-2; j_call: TRBJ2-7; clone_size: -; cdr3_length: 16; cdr3_aa: CASSQEAAGGSYEQYF; cdr3_nt: TGTGCCAGCAGCCAAGAGGCAGCGGGAGGTTCCTACGAGCAGTACTTC
d_call: TRBD2; v_call: TRBV14; j_call: TRBJ2-1; clone_size: once; cdr3_length: 16; cdr3_aa: CASSQDSGIGDNEQFF; cdr3_nt: TGTGCCAGCAGCCAAGATAGCGGGATTGGGGACAATGAGCAGTTCTTC
d_call: -; v_call: TRBV7-2; j_call: TRBJ2-3; clone_size: few; cdr3_length: 13; cdr3_aa: CASSSPSTDTQYF; cdr3_nt: TGTGCCAGCAGCTCCCCCTCCACAGATACGCAGTATTTT
d_call: TRBD1; v_call: TRBV5-1; j_call: TRBJ1-1; clone_size: -; cdr3_length: 16; cdr3_aa: CASSLSGQGGPVEAFF; cdr3_nt: TGCGCCAGCAGCTTGAGTGGACAGGGGGGACCGGTTGAAGCTTTCTTT
d_call: TRBD2; v_call: TRBV7-2; j_call: TRBJ2-7; clone_size: -; cdr3_length: 14; cdr3_aa: CASSLAGGRYEQYF; cdr3_nt: TGTGCCAGCAGCTTAGCGGGCGGGAGGTACGAGCAGTACTTC